Listed below are T cell receptor beta chains from one sample, sequenced in a study of cytomegalovirus exposure and HLA in healthy donors. Profiling relied on immunoSEQ multiplex PCR, and the TCRdb table lists in-frame clones only, not all of them. This table has 150,000 to 200,000 clones, approximately 81% appearing once. The source material was PBMCs. These receptors came from a male donor in good health and CMV-seronegative. Both conserved end residues are part of each CDR3. D genes are given only for firm matches. Some rows have no size entry. The others give once, few or many, or a class for an expanded clone.

D	V	size	length	J	CDR3	DNA
-	TRBV6-1	-	17	TRBJ1-5	CASSEAMRTAYNQPQHF	TGTGCCAGCAGTGAAGCTATGCGGACAGCCTATAATCAGCCCCAGCATTTT
TRBD2	TRBV7-9	-	17	TRBJ2-1	CASSLLGGSGAGNEQFF	TGTGCCAGCAGCTTATTGGGGGGTAGCGGGGCGGGCAATGAGCAGTTCTTC
-	TRBV2	-	14	TRBJ1-2	CASRYPTGNYGYTF	TGTGCCAGCAGATACCCCACAGGGAACTATGGCTACACCTTC
TRBD1	TRBV7-2	-	16	TRBJ2-3	CASSQAGTGGTDTQYF	TGTGCCAGCAGCCAAGCCGGGACAGGGGGCACAGATACGCAGTATTTT
TRBD2	TRBV5-6	few	16	TRBJ2-7	CASRGPVAGGWYEQYF	TGTGCCAGCAGAGGGCCGGTAGCGGGGGGATGGTACGAGCAGTACTTC
TRBD1	TRBV23-1	-	16	TRBJ2-1	CASSPNRDRGLHEQFF	TGCGCCAGCAGCCCAAACCGGGACAGGGGATTGCATGAGCAGTTCTTC
-	TRBV7-2	-	14	TRBJ2-7	CASRTPMGGHEQYF	TGTGCCAGCAGGACACCCATGGGAGGCCACGAGCAGTACTTC
-	TRBV27	-	15	TRBJ1-2	CASSFSGERDYGYTF	TGTGCCAGCAGTTTTTCAGGGGAGCGCGACTATGGCTACACCTTC
-	TRBV18	-	17	TRBJ2-7	CASSPTGFGTTIYEQYF	TGTGCCAGCTCACCAACGGGTTTCGGTACGACCATCTACGAGCAGTACTTC
TRBD1	TRBV4-1	-	16	TRBJ1-6	CASSLLSGQGNSPLHF	TGCGCCAGCAGCCTTCTCTCGGGACAGGGTAATTCACCCCTCCACTTT
-	TRBV19	-	13	TRBJ2-2	CASSELQPGELFF	TGTGCCAGTAGTGAACTACAACCCGGGGAGCTGTTTTTT
-	TRBV7-2	-	16	TRBJ2-4	CASSSLNGWRPNIQYF	TGTGCCAGCAGCTCGTTAAACGGGTGGCGGCCAAACATTCAGTACTTC
-	TRBV12-5	-	16	TRBJ2-3	CASGLDGRRDTDTQYF	TGTGCTAGTGGTTTGGACGGGCGGAGGGACACAGATACGCAGTATTTT
TRBD1	TRBV19	-	15	TRBJ1-3	CASRPDRFSGNTIYF	TGTGCCAGTAGGCCGGACAGGTTTTCTGGAAACACCATATATTTT
-	TRBV6-5	-	14	TRBJ2-3	CASSYDGHTDTQYF	TGTGCCAGCAGTTACGACGGACACACAGATACGCAGTATTTT
TRBD1	TRBV28	few	16	TRBJ1-6	CASSLGGTGSNSPLHF	TGTGCCAGCAGTTTGGGTGGGACAGGGAGTAATTCACCCCTCCACTTT
-	TRBV5-6	-	19	TRBJ2-5	CASSSQPWTPGGRQETQYF	TGTGCCAGCAGCTCACAGCCCTGGACTCCCGGTGGGCGGCAAGAGACCCAGTACTTC
-	TRBV27	-	16	TRBJ2-1	CASSLQTGISYNEQFF	TGTGCCAGCAGTTTGCAAACAGGGATTTCCTACAATGAGCAGTTCTTC
TRBD2	TRBV11-2	-	14	TRBJ2-7	CASSLRTSGGEQYF	TGTGCCAGCAGCCTCAGGACTAGCGGGGGCGAGCAGTACTTC
TRBD1	TRBV5-6	-	13	TRBJ2-7	CASSWDSGYEQYF	TGTGCCAGCAGCTGGGACAGCGGTTACGAGCAGTACTTC
TRBD1	TRBV28	-	14	TRBJ1-5	CASSVGQGNQPQHF	TGTGCCAGCAGTGTCGGACAGGGCAATCAGCCCCAGCATTTT
TRBD2	TRBV11-3	-	15	TRBJ2-7	CASSLGASGRYEQYF	TGTGCCAGCAGCTTAGGGGCTAGCGGGAGATACGAGCAGTACTTC
TRBD2	TRBV28	-	17	TRBJ2-4	CASSLTGTSGAENIQYF	TGTGCCAGCAGTTTAACCGGGACTAGCGGGGCAGAAAACATTCAGTACTTC
-	TRBV6-1	-	15	TRBJ2-7	CASRGGDLGAYEQYF	TGTGCCAGCAGGGGGGGTGACCTAGGCGCCTACGAGCAGTACTTC
TRBD2	TRBV19	-	15	TRBJ2-1	CASSGTSGSYNEQFF	TGTGCCAGTAGTGGGACTAGCGGGAGCTACAATGAGCAGTTCTTC
-	TRBV10-3	-	19	TRBJ2-2	CAISPPPLTGTTLTGELFF	TGTGCCATCAGTCCCCCACCATTGACAGGCACTACACTCACCGGGGAGCTGTTTTTT
TRBD1	TRBV25-1	-	15	TRBJ1-3	CASTVTGGRGNTIYF	TGTGCCAGCACTGTGACAGGGGGCCGGGGAAACACCATATATTTT